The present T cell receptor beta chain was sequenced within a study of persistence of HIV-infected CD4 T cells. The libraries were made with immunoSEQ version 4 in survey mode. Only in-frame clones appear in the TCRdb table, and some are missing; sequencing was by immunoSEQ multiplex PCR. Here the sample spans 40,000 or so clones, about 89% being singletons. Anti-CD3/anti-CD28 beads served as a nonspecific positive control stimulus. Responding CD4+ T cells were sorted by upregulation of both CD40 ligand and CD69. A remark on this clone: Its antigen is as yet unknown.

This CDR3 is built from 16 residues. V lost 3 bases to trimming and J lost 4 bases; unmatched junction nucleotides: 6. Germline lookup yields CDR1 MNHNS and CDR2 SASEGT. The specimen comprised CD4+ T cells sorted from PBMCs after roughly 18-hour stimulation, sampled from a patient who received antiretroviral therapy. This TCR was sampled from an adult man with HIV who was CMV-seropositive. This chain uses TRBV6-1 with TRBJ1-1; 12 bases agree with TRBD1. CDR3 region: CASSERDRGLGTEAFF. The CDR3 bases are TGTGCCAGCAGTGAGAGGGACAGGGGGCTGGGCACTGAAGCTTTCTTT.